Listed below are T cell receptor beta chains from one sample, sequenced in a study of blood T cell repertoires in COVID-19. The assay was immunoSEQ multiplex PCR, and TCRdb's table has in-frame clones only and misses some. Here the sample spans roughly 180,000 clones, about four fifths being singletons. The sample consisted of PBMCs or T cells enriched from blood (not recorded which). The receptors originated from a woman in her forties or fifties in a cohort exposed to, infected with or recovered from COVID-19 (not recorded which). CDR3s include the opening cysteine and the closing phenylalanine or tryptophan. A D gene is named only where the DNA matches it firmly. Clone sizes are given selectively: once, few, many, or a class where the clone is expanded.

v_gene,d_gene,len,abundance,j_gene,CDR3aa,CDR3nt
TRBV20-1,NA,11,once,TRBJ1-1,CSARGSGEAFF,TGCAGTGCTAGAGGTAGCGGTGAAGCTTTCTTT
TRBV18,TRBD1,13,NA,TRBJ1-4,CASTQGLNEKLFF,TGTGCCAGCACACAGGGGCTTAATGAAAAACTGTTTTTT
TRBV19,NA,15,NA,TRBJ1-1,CASSIKGRGRGEAFF,TGTGCCAGTAGTATTAAAGGGCGAGGGAGGGGTGAAGCTTTCTTT
TRBV12-3/TRBV12-4,TRBD1,12,NA,TRBJ1-1,CASSQGDTEAFF,TGTGCCAGCAGTCAGGGGGACACTGAAGCTTTCTTT
TRBV10-1,TRBD2,15,NA,TRBJ2-7,CASSVGLAGSYEQYF,TGCGCCAGCAGTGTTGGCCTAGCGGGCTCCTACGAGCAGTACTTC
TRBV27,NA,14,NA,TRBJ1-2,CASSLTGREYGYTF,TGTGCCAGCAGTTTAACAGGGAGAGAATATGGCTACACCTTC
TRBV5-4,NA,15,NA,TRBJ2-5,CASSLGQGNQETQYF,TGTGCCAGCAGCTTGGGCCAGGGCAACCAAGAGACCCAGTACTTC
TRBV29-1,TRBD1,13,NA,TRBJ1-1,CSVEIAGGTEAFF,TGCAGCGTTGAAATCGCAGGGGGCACTGAAGCTTTCTTT
TRBV27,NA,16,NA,TRBJ2-7,CASSLHPTTGISEQYF,TGTGCCAGCAGTTTGCACCCTACCACCGGGATTTCCGAGCAGTACTTC
TRBV6-5,TRBD1,14,NA,TRBJ1-5,CASRDRDRGRPQHF,TGTGCCAGCAGGGACCGGGACAGGGGGAGGCCCCAGCATTTT
TRBV19,TRBD1,14,NA,TRBJ2-3,CASSIVDREDTQYF,TGTGCCAGTAGTATAGTGGACAGGGAAGATACGCAGTATTTT
TRBV7-9,TRBD1,14,NA,TRBJ1-3,CVTGQASSGNTIYF,TGTGTCACTGGACAGGCCAGCTCTGGAAACACCATATATTTT
TRBV4-2,NA,18,NA,TRBJ1-4,CASSRTAIGGTTNEKLFF,TGTGCCAGCAGCCGAACAGCGATAGGCGGGACAACTAATGAAAAACTGTTTTTT
TRBV30,TRBD1,13,NA,TRBJ1-1,CAWGTGMNTEAFF,TGTGCCTGGGGGACAGGTATGAACACTGAAGCTTTCTTT
TRBV7-3,NA,14,NA,TRBJ2-3,CASSARGRTDTQYF,TGTGCCAGCAGCGCCCGGGGTCGGACGGATACGCAGTATTTT
TRBV27,TRBD2,13,NA,TRBJ2-1,CASRGLANHEQFF,TGTGCCAGCAGGGGACTAGCGAATCATGAGCAGTTCTTC
TRBV24-1,NA,12,NA,TRBJ2-2,CATKGATGELFF,TGTGCCACCAAAGGAGCAACCGGGGAGCTGTTTTTT
TRBV2,TRBD2,15,NA,TRBJ2-1,CASRYMGLKGGEQFF,TGTGCCAGCAGATACATGGGACTAAAAGGTGGTGAGCAGTTCTTC
TRBV19,TRBD2,16,NA,TRBJ2-3,CASSRSAGEGTDTQYF,TGTGCCAGTAGTCGATCAGCGGGAGAGGGCACAGATACGCAGTATTTT
TRBV27,NA,13,few,TRBJ1-5,CASSLIRGQPQHF,TGTGCCAGCAGTTTAATCAGGGGTCAGCCCCAGCATTTT
TRBV7-9,NA,14,few,TRBJ1-4,CASSLWSPNEKLFF,TGTGCCAGCAGCTTATGGAGTCCTAATGAAAAACTGTTTTTT
TRBV28,TRBD1,15,NA,TRBJ2-7,CASSPPGQLVYEQYF,TGTGCCAGCAGTCCACCGGGACAGCTTGTCTACGAGCAGTACTTC
TRBV28,TRBD1,15,NA,TRBJ2-7,CASSRTGATRNEQYF,TGTGCCAGCAGTAGGACAGGGGCTACGAGGAACGAGCAGTACTTC
TRBV18,TRBD1,14,NA,TRBJ2-7,CASSPSGQYYEQYF,TGTGCCAGCTCACCCTCGGGACAGTACTACGAGCAGTACTTC
TRBV24-1,NA,15,NA,TRBJ2-7,CATSGVEGITYEQYF,TGTGCCACCAGTGGGGTGGAGGGGATCACCTACGAGCAGTACTTC
TRBV3-1/TRBV3-2,TRBD1,15,NA,TRBJ1-2,CASSQGTGANYGYTF,TGTGCCAGCAGCCAGGGGACAGGGGCTAACTATGGCTACACCTTC
TRBV7-2,TRBD2,16,few,TRBJ2-3,CASSLWTSGTTDTQYF,TGTGCCAGCAGCTTGTGGACTAGCGGTACCACAGATACGCAGTATTTT
TRBV28,NA,15,NA,TRBJ2-5,CASSTRAGNIETQYF,TGTGCCAGCAGTACGCGGGCAGGTAATATCGAGACCCAGTACTTC
TRBV5-1,NA,16,NA,TRBJ2-7,CASSFTTDSRTYEQYF,TGCGCCAGCAGCTTCACGACAGACTCCAGGACCTACGAGCAGTACTTC
TRBV5-4,TRBD1,15,NA,TRBJ2-7,CASSLEGTGGDEQYF,TGTGCCAGCAGCTTGGAGGGGACAGGGGGCGACGAGCAGTACTTC
TRBV30,NA,13,NA,TRBJ1-3,CAWSRDPGNTIYF,TGTGCCTGGAGTCGAGATCCTGGAAACACCATATATTTT
TRBV18,NA,16,NA,TRBJ2-7,CASSPSDRALSYEQYF,TGTGCCAGCTCACCAAGCGACAGAGCCCTCTCCTACGAGCAGTACTTC
TRBV7-2,TRBD2,14,NA,TRBJ2-7,CASSTPGTTYEQYF,TGTGCCAGCAGCACCCCCGGGACTACATACGAGCAGTACTTC
TRBV19,NA,15,NA,TRBJ2-3,CASSIFPPGADTQYF,TGTGCCAGTAGTATATTCCCCCCCGGTGCAGATACGCAGTATTTT
TRBV6-5,NA,15,NA,TRBJ1-4,CASTNPGAAREKLFF,TGTGCCAGTACTAATCCAGGGGCAGCAAGGGAAAAACTGTTTTTT
TRBV4-3,TRBD2,16,few,TRBJ2-3,CASSQEGGGALDTQYF,TGCGCCAGCAGCCAAGAAGGCGGGGGGGCCTTAGATACGCAGTATTTT
TRBV7-8,NA,14,NA,TRBJ2-1,CASSPLHGFGEQFF,TGTGCCAGCAGCCCTCTACACGGGTTCGGTGAGCAGTTCTTC
TRBV19,TRBD2,14,few,TRBJ2-7,CASRVAGGNYEQYF,TGTGCCAGCAGGGTAGCGGGAGGGAACTACGAGCAGTACTTC
TRBV4-3,NA,17,once,TRBJ2-3,CASSQEPPGSGTDTQYF,TGCGCCAGCAGCCAAGAGCCCCCTGGTTCGGGCACAGATACGCAGTATTTT
TRBV28,TRBD1,15,NA,TRBJ1-1,CASSPLLDRITEAFF,TGTGCCAGCAGCCCTCTATTGGACAGGATCACTGAAGCTTTCTTT
TRBV25-1,NA,15,NA,TRBJ2-1,CASSEAGQLYNEQFF,TGTGCCAGCAGTGAAGCGGGACAGCTTTACAATGAGCAGTTCTTC
TRBV7-3,NA,14,NA,TRBJ1-1,CASSLQGPDTEAFF,TGTGCCAGCAGCTTACAGGGGCCGGACACTGAAGCTTTCTTT
TRBV4-1,TRBD1,17,NA,TRBJ1-6,CASSQTTGGEYNSPLHF,TGCGCCAGCAGCCAAACGACAGGGGGCGAGTATAATTCACCCCTCCACTTT
TRBV24-1,TRBD1,18,NA,TRBJ2-5,CATSDSTGGRGIQETQYF,TGTGCCACCAGTGACTCGACAGGGGGCAGGGGTATCCAAGAGACCCAGTACTTC
TRBV24-1,TRBD1,14,NA,TRBJ1-5,CATSPGQGGQPQHF,TGTGCCACCAGTCCGGGACAGGGAGGTCAGCCCCAGCATTTT
TRBV20-1,NA,12,NA,TRBJ2-5,CSASSRQETQYF,TGCAGTGCTAGTAGCAGGCAAGAGACCCAGTACTTC
TRBV18,NA,13,few,TRBJ1-1,CASSPGGISEAFF,TGTGCCAGCTCACCGGGGGGGATCTCTGAAGCTTTCTTT
TRBV6-5,TRBD1,14,NA,TRBJ1-1,CASKSDRGYTEAFF,TGTGCCAGCAAGAGTGACAGGGGTTATACTGAAGCTTTCTTT
TRBV6-5,NA,12,NA,TRBJ1-1,CASKPPGAEAFF,TGTGCCAGCAAGCCCCCTGGAGCTGAAGCTTTCTTT
TRBV24-1,TRBD1,19,few,TRBJ2-5,CATSDPLDRGRDGVETQYF,TGTGCCACCAGTGACCCACTGGACAGGGGAAGAGATGGGGTGGAGACCCAGTACTTC
TRBV7-6,NA,15,NA,TRBJ2-7,CASSLGVGFSYEQYF,TGTGCCAGCAGCTTAGGGGTCGGGTTTTCCTACGAGCAGTACTTC
TRBV5-8,NA,13,few,TRBJ1-2,CASSLVQGSGYTF,TGTGCCAGCAGCTTGGTTCAGGGATCTGGCTACACCTTC
TRBV19,NA,14,NA,TRBJ2-1,CASSIPWAWDEQFF,TGTGCCAGTAGTATACCCTGGGCCTGGGATGAGCAGTTCTTC